This T cell receptor (beta chain) derives from a study of blood T cell repertoires in COVID-19. The data were produced by immunoSEQ multiplex PCR, yet TCRdb's version contains in-frame clones alone and is incomplete. The sample consists of hundreds of thousands of clones, just over 85% of them appearing once. The CDR3 is made up of 16 amino acids. Germline V gives CDR1 MNHEY, CDR2 SMNVEV (reference sequence). V lost 5 bases, J lost 4 bases, and 10 bases stayed unmatched. The gene calls are TRBV27 and TRBJ2-7, with TRBD2 identical over 11 bases. The origin of this receptor is a woman between 40 and 50 years old with acute COVID-19. Sequenced: PBMCs or T cells enriched from blood (not recorded which). Here the CDR3 DNA reads TGTGCCAGCAGTCGACGATCCACTAGCGGGAGATACGAGCAGTACTTC. Its protein is CASSRRSTSGRYEQYF.